The subject of this entry is one T cell receptor (beta chain). The target antigen is unknown. The sample belongs to a study of cytomegalovirus exposure and HLA in healthy donors. 60 Vbeta and 13 Jbeta primers were used in PCR. Using immunoSEQ multiplex PCR, the repertoire was profiled, and TCRdb retains in-frame clones only, with some absent. The data show some 100,000 clones, 73% seen once. The CDR3 consists of 13 residues. After removal of 1 base from V and 10 bases from J, the junction contained 5 bases not matched to a gene. Germline V gives CDR1 GTSNPN, CDR2 SVGIG (reference sequence). Whole-study results and caveats: Equally common other TCR beta chains were less clonally expanded than HLA-associated ones, a later analysis found.

This receptor was taken from a man aged 40-50 years in good health and CMV-seronegative. The sample consisted of PBMCs. The chain is built from TRBV30 and TRBJ2-1; 9 bases agree with TRBD2. The CDR3 DNA is TGTGCCTGGAGTGAACAGACTAGCGGCGAGCAGTTCTTC. Translating gives CAWSEQTSGEQFF. The full variable domain, its missing parts supplied by reference TRBV30 and TRBJ2-1, is SQTIHQWPATLVQPVGSPLSLECTVEGTSNPNLYWYRQAAGRGLQLLFYSVGIGQISSEVPQNLSASRPQDRQFILSSKKLLLSDSGFYLCAWSEQTSGEQFFGPGTRLTVL.